This TCR beta chain was captured by sequencing in a study of lymphopenia after photon versus proton radiotherapy (dated 2019 in TCRdb). For context, the study as a whole: The immunological effects of photon versus proton radiation therapy were compared in patients with gastrointestinal tumors who developed high-grade lymphopenia. The cohort comprised roughly 20 patients with gastrointestinal tumors who received either photon or proton therapy and then developed lymphopenia. The study was designed to characterize how the impact on the immune system differs between the two radiation modalities.

Looking up the germline V gene yields CDR1 SGHRS and CDR2 YFSETQ. Taken from cysteine to phenylalanine, the CDR3 has 14 residues. The DNA shown is the 42-base CDR3, in frame from base 1. Deletion took 5 bases off V and 0 bases off J, with a span of 9 bases between the germline ends. Library preparation employed the immunoSEQ multiplex PCR assay. Alongside multiparametric flow cytometry, deep sequencing of rearranged TCR beta loci was used to profile the T cell repertoires. The immuneACCESS repertoire file appears here via TCRdb, limited to in-frame rearrangements. These files lack a portion of the clones; in checked studies, under half of the deficit traces to unresolved V genes, and the cause of the others is not known. Recorded for this sample are over 40,000 clones; 80% to 95% of them occurred a single time. Roughly 17% of the sample is in the top ten clones. Overall study results and their limits: Among patients across the cohort who died, overall survival time showed an inverse correlation with a larger post-nadir drop in TCR diversity. After the lymphocyte count nadir, repertoires from photon-treated patients showed oligoclonal expansion, particularly of CD8+ Temra cells, and this expansion drove the decline in diversity. Proton-treated patients stayed relatively stable during treatment, while photon-treated patients lost naive T cells and TCR diversity and gained effector/memory populations. The authors looked at the survival association only in patients who died, and they framed better survival with proton therapy as a possibility rather than a demonstrated result.

Comments on this clone: The antigen this receptor binds is unknown. No much larger clone exists at a distance of one base, and base qualities are not known.

This sequence was found in a middle-aged woman with cholangiocarcinoma. Rearrangement joined TRBV5-1 to TRBJ1-3, with the D gene not clear enough to name. The sample was peripheral blood, taken from a patient treated with photon-based radiotherapy. The CDR3 protein: CASRGEDSGNTIYF. The DNA sequence is given as TGCGCCAGCAGGGGTGAGGACTCTGGAAACACCATATATTTT.